These T cell receptor beta chains were read from a single sample in a study of cytomegalovirus exposure and HLA in healthy donors. Clones were sequenced by immunoSEQ multiplex PCR, and TCRdb holds only the in-frame ones, with some missing. The sample shows some 250,000 clones, roughly 89% of them seen only once. The source material was PBMCs. The receptors come from a young woman in good health and CMV-seronegative. Each CDR3 is given with its conserved first and last residue. The D gene is left open where the match is weak. Expanded clones are given a class, and other clones once, few, many or no size at all.

clone_size	d_call	v_call	j_call	cdr3_nt	cdr3_aa
.	.	TRBV7-8	TRBJ1-1	TGTGCCAGCAGCTCCCTCCCAGGGTTGACTGAAGCTTTCTTT	CASSSLPGLTEAFF
.	TRBD1	TRBV7-3	TRBJ1-2	TGTGCCAGCAGCTTAACGACAGGGGGTAACTATGGCTACACCTTC	CASSLTTGGNYGYTF
.	.	TRBV11-2	TRBJ2-1	TGTGCCAGCAGCTTAGATCCACTAGTGTCGATTTCTGATGAGCAGTTCTTC	CASSLDPLVSISDEQFF
.	.	TRBV19	TRBJ2-5	TGTGCCAGTAGTATCACGCCCATGGGGGGGCTCCAAGAGACCCAGTACTTC	CASSITPMGGLQETQYF
.	TRBD1	TRBV2	TRBJ1-5	TGTGCCAGCAGTCAAGGGGGCCAGAATCAGCCCCAGCATTTT	CASSQGGQNQPQHF
.	TRBD1	TRBV2	TRBJ1-4	TGTGCCAGCAGTTCGGGACAGTTATATGAAAAACTGTTTTTT	CASSSGQLYEKLFF
.	.	TRBV4-1	TRBJ1-2	TGCGCCAGCAGCCAGGGCGAACTCCATGGCTACACCTTC	CASSQGELHGYTF
.	.	TRBV2	TRBJ2-7	TGTGCCAGCAGTGGGTCCCCTAAAGACTCCTACGAGCAGTACTTC	CASSGSPKDSYEQYF
.	.	TRBV2	TRBJ2-5	TGTGCCAGCGGGAGGACAGGCGTATTAGAGACCCAGTACTTC	CASGRTGVLETQYF
once	TRBD1	TRBV5-6	TRBJ1-1	TGTGCCAGCAGCTTGGCCACAGGGGTGCCTGAAGCTTTCTTT	CASSLATGVPEAFF
.	.	TRBV5-1	TRBJ2-2	TGCGCCAGCAGCTCACCCCAGAGGGGGATCGGGGCCGGGGAGCTGTTTTTT	CASSSPQRGIGAGELFF
few	TRBD1	TRBV27	TRBJ1-5	TGTGCCAGCAGTCTCCGACAGGGCATCAATCAGCCCCAGCATTTT	CASSLRQGINQPQHF
once	.	TRBV25-1	TRBJ1-2	TGTGCCAGCAGTGAATTTAAGACAGACTATGGCTACACCTTC	CASSEFKTDYGYTF
once	TRBD2	TRBV14	TRBJ2-1	TGTGCCAGCAGCCCGAGGGTACTAGCGGGCGATGAGCAGTTCTTC	CASSPRVLAGDEQFF
.	.	TRBV12-5	TRBJ2-6	TGTGCTAGTGGTCGGAGCTCTGGGGCCAACGTCCTGACTTTC	CASGRSSGANVLTF
.	TRBD1	TRBV6-5	TRBJ1-1	TGTGCCAGCAGTCCACGACAGGGGGCGAACACTGAAGCTTTCTTT	CASSPRQGANTEAFF
.	TRBD2	TRBV6-1	TRBJ2-4	TGTGCCAGCAGTGGATTAGCGGGGGGTATCTACATTCAGTACTTC	CASSGLAGGIYIQYF
.	TRBD1	TRBV6-4	TRBJ2-1	TGTGCCAGCAGTGACGAGGGACAGGGCTGGAATGAGCAGTTCTTC	CASSDEGQGWNEQFF
.	TRBD1	TRBV29-1	TRBJ1-1	TGCAGCGTCAAGGACAGGGGGGTCTCTGAAGCTTTCTTT	CSVKDRGVSEAFF
.	TRBD2	TRBV28	TRBJ2-5	TGTGCCAGCAGTTATAACCCGGGACTAGCGGGGGGCGAAGAGACCCAGTACTTC	CASSYNPGLAGGEETQYF
.	.	TRBV19	TRBJ2-7	TGTGCCAGTAGTATAGGTACAGGGAGCCACGAGCAGTACTTC	CASSIGTGSHEQYF
once	.	TRBV28	TRBJ2-3	TGTGCCAGCAGTCACACAGGGACCGATACGCAGTATTTT	CASSHTGTDTQYF
.	TRBD1	TRBV27	TRBJ1-1	TGTGCCAGCAGCTTAGCAGGGGGCACTGAAGCTTTCTTT	CASSLAGGTEAFF
.	TRBD1	TRBV6-5	TRBJ2-7	TGTGCCAGCAGTTACTCGATGCAGGGGGCCTACGAGCAGTACTTC	CASSYSMQGAYEQYF
.	TRBD1	TRBV7-9	TRBJ1-2	TGTGCCAGCAGCTTAGAGCCTACAGGGGGATTAGATGGCTACACCTTC	CASSLEPTGGLDGYTF
.	TRBD1	TRBV7-2	TRBJ2-7	TGTGCCAGCAGCTTAGCCCCGACGGGACAGAACGAGCAGTACTTC	CASSLAPTGQNEQYF
.	TRBD2	TRBV27	TRBJ2-3	TGTGCCAGCAGTTCCCTAGCGGGGGGCGTGGATACGCAGTATTTT	CASSSLAGGVDTQYF
.	TRBD1	TRBV5-1	TRBJ2-1	TGCGCCAGCAGCAAGACAGGGGAGGTCTACAATGAGCAGTTCTTC	CASSKTGEVYNEQFF
.	TRBD1	TRBV10-2	TRBJ2-3	TGCGCGGTCCGTAGGACAGGTAGCACAGATACGCAGTATTTT	CAVRRTGSTDTQYF
.	TRBD1	TRBV6-5	TRBJ2-7	TGTGCCAGCAGGACGACAGGGGTTTACGAGCAGTACTTC	CASRTTGVYEQYF
.	.	TRBV10-3	TRBJ1-5	TGTGCCATCGGGTCAGGGTACTTCCAGCCCCAGCATTTT	CAIGSGYFQPQHF
once	TRBD1	TRBV28	TRBJ1-1	TGTGCCAGCAGCCGAACAGGGGGCACTGAAGCTTTCTTT	CASSRTGGTEAFF
.	.	TRBV6-6	TRBJ2-7	TGTGCCAGCAGTTACGGAGGGGCTAGCTGGCACGAGCAGTACTTC	CASSYGGASWHEQYF
.	TRBD1	TRBV7-8	TRBJ1-2	TGTGCCAGCAGCTTGACAGGGAGAAGTGGCTACACCTTC	CASSLTGRSGYTF
.	.	TRBV2	TRBJ2-2	TGTGCCAGCAGGGAGGACGGACCGTACGGGGAGCTGTTTTTT	CASREDGPYGELFF
once	.	TRBV20-1	TRBJ1-3	TGCAGTGCTAGCGGGGTAAACACCATATATTTT	CSASGVNTIYF
.	TRBD1	TRBV6-1	TRBJ1-6	TGTGCCAGCAGGGACAGGGATTCACCCCTCCACTTT	CASRDRDSPLHF
.	TRBD1	TRBV6-8	TRBJ1-5	TGTGCCAGCAGCACGGACAGGGGTTATAATCAGCCCCAGCATTTT	CASSTDRGYNQPQHF
few	TRBD1	TRBV7-9	TRBJ1-2	TGTGCCAGCAGCCCGGTCCAGGGGGCTCATGGCTACACCTTC	CASSPVQGAHGYTF
.	TRBD2	TRBV5-4	TRBJ2-1	TGTGCCAGCAGCCAGACTAGCGGGGGGAGTTACAATGAGCAGTTCTTC	CASSQTSGGSYNEQFF
.	.	TRBV9	TRBJ2-1	TGTGCCAGCAGCGTAGAAGTCCCCTCAGGGACATTGAGCTACAATGAGCAGTTCTTC	CASSVEVPSGTLSYNEQFF
once	TRBD2	TRBV7-3	TRBJ2-3	TGTGCCAGCAGCTTTGACGGGGGGGACACAGATACGCAGTATTTT	CASSFDGGDTDTQYF
.	.	TRBV19	TRBJ1-1	TGTGCCAGTAGTATCCAGGGAGGGGGGAACACTGAAGCTTTCTTT	CASSIQGGGNTEAFF
.	.	TRBV27	TRBJ2-7	TGTGCCAGCAGCCAGGACAGCTACTACGAGCAGTACTTC	CASSQDSYYEQYF
.	.	TRBV27	TRBJ1-6	TGTGCCAGCAGTTTCGGGGGGCGTGGATCATCCCTCCACTTT	CASSFGGRGSSLHF